This passage covers 24 T cell receptor beta chains from one sample sequenced in a study of regulatory T cells in long-lasting Graves disease (dated by TCRdb to 2020 to 2023). Libraries were built with multiplex PCR. Instrument used: Illumina HiSeq 4000. CDR3 regions were amplified by Arm-PCR with iRepertoire HTBI primers to construct TCR beta libraries. TCRdb reanalyzed the raw reads on its own, using fastp at Q25 for trimming and MiXCR for clone calling, and kept in-frame beta chains. Each record represents a unique CDR3 protein, reported with the most common genes and DNA among its rows. For this sample there are hundreds of thousands of distinct CDR3 sequences; about 15% appear just once. Clones ranked in the top ten supply under 20% of the sample. The intended sense of this specimen's time point label: newly diagnosed GD, antithyroid drugs for less than 3 months. RNA was extracted from PBMCs in TRIzol for both TCR sequencing and RNA sequencing.

This sample also belongs to another study, concerning T cells in Graves' hyperthyroidism and ophthalmopathy.

Sample: peripheral blood mononuclear cells (PBMCs), taken at new diagnosis, from a patient treated with antithyroid drugs. Receptor source: a woman in her thirties with Graves disease. Donor details come from another sample of the same person, matched by shared clones.

This clonotype occurred many times. This chain joins TRBV28 and TRBJ2-5; no firm D call. V was trimmed by 5 bases and J by 6 bases, leaving 19 bases between them. Germline V gene sequence: CDR1 MDHEN, CDR2 SYDVKM. CDR3 length: 15 residues. The CDR3 coding sequence is TGTGCCAGCAGTGTCCCGACACCCTCGGCGAAGACCCAGTACTTC. The encoded protein is CASSVPTPSAKTQYF.

This chain links TRBV10-3 with TRBJ2-7; no clear D. V lost 3 bases and J 3 bases, leaving 6 bases between the germline ends. CDR3 size: 12 residues. Looked up from germline, CDR1 is ENHRY and CDR2 is SYGVKD. CDR3 protein: CAISENSYEQYF. The CDR3 DNA follows: TGTGCCATCAGTGAAAACAGCTACGAGCAGTACTTC.

This clonotype was picked up many times. V is TRBV28 and J is TRBJ2-1, with D possibly TRBD2 on 6 matching bases. The CDR3 loop spans 20 amino acids. Trimming removed 2 bases at V and 5 bases at J, with 28 bases between. Germline assignment: CDR1 MDHEN and CDR2 SYDVKM. The CDR3, as DNA: TGTGCCAGCAGTTTAGAATTGGGAGGATTCTTCCAGGGTGGCCACAATGAGCAGTTCTTC. It specifies CASSLELGGFFQGGHNEQFF.

There are many counts of this clonotype. The CDR3 protein is CASSLPRGSSGNTIYF. CDR3 coding DNA: TGTGCCAGCAGCCTCCCGAGGGGAAGCTCTGGAAACACCATATATTTT. The chain combines TRBV3-1 with TRBJ1-3, with TRBD1 as a possible D gene (5 bases). CDR1 is LGHDT and CDR2 is YNNKEL in the germline V gene (reference sequence). The CDR3 covers 16 residues. The V end was cut by 4 bases, the J end by 0 bases, with 13 bases between.

The sample holds many counts of this clonotype. This chain links TRBV11-2 with TRBJ1-5; D not resolved. The germline gives CDR1 SGHAT, CDR2 FQNNGV. V was cut by 5 bases and J by 0 bases, with 11 bases left in between. The CDR3 extends over 15 amino acids. DNA for the CDR3: TGTGCCAGCAGCCCCCGGACGGGTAGCAATCAGCCCCAGCATTTT. This translates into CASSPRTGSNQPQHF.

The rearrangement links TRBV7-9 to TRBJ1-4; unclear D gene. The CDR3 runs to 14 residues. Deletions cut 0 bases from V and 4 bases from J, with 6 bases between. CDR1 is SEHNR, CDR2 FQNEAQ, per germline (reference sequence). For the CDR3, the DNA is TGTGCCAGCAGCTTAGCTGTGGATAATGAAAAACTGTTTTTT. Encoded protein: CASSLAVDNEKLFF.

This clonotype was seen repeatedly, ten times or more. The chain is built from TRBV6-5 and TRBJ1-1, with D unclear. V was clipped by 0 bases and J by 0 bases, with 8 bases between them. This CDR3 comprises 15 residues. Germline values: CDR1 MNHEY, CDR2 SVGAGI. The CDR3 nucleotides are TGTGCCAGCAGTTACTCATCGGCTCTGAACACTGAAGCTTTCTTT. It is translated as CASSYSSALNTEAFF.

At least ten counts were recorded for this clonotype. The V and J genes are TRBV2 and TRBJ2-7, with 7 positions matching TRBD1. Germline V gene lookup returns CDR1 SNHLY and CDR2 FYNNEI. This CDR3 is 11 amino acids long. V lost 4 bases to trimming and J lost 7 bases; unmatched junction nucleotides: 1. CDR3 sequence: CASSVQGEQYF. In DNA, the CDR3 is TGTGCCAGCAGTGTACAGGGGGAGCAGTACTTC.

The chain joins TRBV2 to TRBJ1-1, with 9 bases matching TRBD1. This CDR3 spans 16 amino acids. V lost 0 bases to trimming and J lost 0 bases; unmatched junction nucleotides: 2. Per the germline V gene, CDR1 is SNHLY and CDR2 is FYNNEI. DNA of the CDR3: TGTGCCAGCAGTGAAGCGGGACAGGGTATGAACACTGAAGCTTTCTTT. This codes for CASSEAGQGMNTEAFF.

The table lists this clonotype with many counts. This sequence joins TRBV7-2 and TRBJ2-5, with 10 nucleotides matching TRBD2. V was clipped by 5 bases and J by 5 bases; unmatched bases: 5. Looked up from germline, CDR1 is SGHTA and CDR2 is FQGNSA. The CDR3 is made up of 14 amino acids. The DNA of the CDR3 is TGTGCCAGCAGCATGAGCGGGAGGGCCGAGACCCAGTACTTC. This codes for CASSMSGRAETQYF.

There are a few counts of this clonotype. This chain joins TRBV24-1 and TRBJ2-7, with D possibly TRBD1 on 5 matching bases. CDR1 is KGHDR, CDR2 SFDVKD, per germline. V was trimmed by 1 base and J by 1 base, leaving 10 bases between them. The CDR3 extends over 15 amino acids. In DNA, the CDR3 is TGTGCCACCAGTGATTTTAGCACAGGTTCCTACGAGCAGTACTTC. As protein: CATSDFSTGSYEQYF.

In this sample, this clonotype turned up a few times. This chain connects TRBV20-1 to TRBJ2-1; unclear D gene. The germline CDR1 and CDR2 sequences are DFQATT and SNEGSKA (reference sequence). The CDR3 consists of 14 residues. Trimming removed 6 bases at V and 0 bases at J, with 12 bases between. As DNA, the CDR3 is TGCAGTGCCCCCGGATTCAGCTCCTACAATGAGCAGTTCTTC. Its translation is CSAPGFSSYNEQFF.

This clonotype was seen ten or more times. J is TRBJ1-4 and V is TRBV28; tentatively, D is TRBD1 (6 bases). Germline V gives CDR1 MDHEN, CDR2 SYDVKM. Trimming pared 5 bases from V and 8 bases from J, leaving 15 bases between. The CDR3 is 14 amino acids. The chain's CDR3 is CASSGGGLGEKLFF. DNA for the CDR3: TGTGCCAGCAGTGGTGGGGGCCTTGGGGAAAAACTGTTTTTT.

The chain's CDR3 is CASSPAAGGNTGELFF. The CDR3 DNA follows: TGTGCCAGCTCACCGGCCGCGGGAGGGAACACCGGGGAGCTGTTTTTT. V and J are TRBV18 and TRBJ2-2; 8 bases are shared with TRBD2. CDR3 length: 16 amino acids. Germline trimming cut 3 bases from V and 1 base from J; bases unmatched to any gene: 4. CDR1 is KGHSH, CDR2 LQKENI, per germline. Full variable domain (outside the CDR3, taken from reference TRBV18 and TRBJ2-2): NAGVMQNPRHLVRRRGQEARLRCSPMKGHSHVYWYRQLPEEGLKFMVYLQKENIIDESGMPKERFSAEFPKEGPSILRIQQVVRGDSAAYFCASSPAAGGNTGELFFGEGSRLTVL.

This clonotype was observed at least ten times. CDR3 coding DNA: TGTGCCAGCAGTTTAGGTCTAGCGTGGGAGCAGTACTTC. Translating gives CASSLGLAWEQYF. This sequence joins TRBV27 and TRBJ2-7; TRBD2 might be the D (6 bases). The V end lost 2 bases, the J end lost 7 bases, and 12 bases lay between the germline ends. The CDR3 is made up of 13 amino acids. The germline CDR1 and CDR2 sequences are MNHEY and SMNVEV (reference sequence).

The CDR3 spells CASLPGGDQPQHF. The CDR3 DNA follows: TGTGCCAGCCTTCCGGGAGGCGATCAGCCCCAGCATTTT. The chain links TRBV28 to TRBJ1-5; no reliable D call. The CDR3 consists of 13 residues. Germline V gene sequence: CDR1 MDHEN, CDR2 SYDVKM. V lost 8 bases, J lost 5 bases, and 13 bases lay in between.

The J gene is TRBJ2-1, the V gene TRBV24-1, with TRBD1 matching over 8 bases. Trimming at V came to 5 bases and at J to 6 bases, leaving 5 bases not matched to a gene. The CDR3 is 14 residues long. From germline, CDR1 is KGHDR and CDR2 SFDVKD. The CDR3 loop is CATSGGQVLNEQFF. The CDR3 bases are TGTGCCACCAGTGGGGGACAGGTACTCAATGAGCAGTTCTTC.

In its sample, this clonotype was seen many times. The chain is built from TRBV6-2 or TRBV6-3 and TRBJ2-5; 7 positions agree with TRBD2. This CDR3 spans 13 amino acids. Germline CDR1 is MNHEY and CDR2 is SVGEGT. V trimming: 5 bases; J trimming: 7 bases; junction bases outside the gene matches: 7. Here the CDR3 reads CASSREDGGTQYF. The CDR3, as DNA: TGTGCCAGCAGTCGGGAGGACGGTGGGACCCAGTACTTC.

This clonotype was found many times. V and J are TRBV10-3 and TRBJ2-7; the match to TRBD2 covers 15 bases. This CDR3 is 15 amino acids long. Germline V gene lookup returns CDR1 ENHRY and CDR2 SYGVKD. After removal of 3 bases from V and 7 bases from J, the junction contained 4 bases not matched to a gene. The CDR3 region has the DNA TGTGCCATCAGTGACGGGACTAGCGGGAGGCTTGAGCAGTACTTC. This sequence encodes CAISDGTSGRLEQYF.

This clonotype was counted between two and nine times. This sequence joins TRBV19 and TRBJ1-3, with D unclear. Germline V gene lookup returns CDR1 LNHDA and CDR2 SQIVND (reference sequence). This CDR3 is built from 14 residues. Trimming left V 2 bases short and J 0 bases short, with 5 bases between. CDR3 DNA: TGTGCCAGTAGTATAACGAGCTCTGGAAACACCATATATTTT. Protein: CASSITSSGNTIYF.

This clonotype was detected many times. This rearrangement joins TRBV28 to TRBJ2-1; 7 bases map to TRBD2. The CDR3 loop spans 15 amino acids. CDR1 is MDHEN and CDR2 is SYDVKM in the germline V gene. J gave up 4 bases and V 2 bases, and 5 bases lay outside the gene matches. The DNA for the CDR3 is TGTGCCAGCAGTTTACGCAGCGGGGCTTACAATGAGCAGTTCTTC. Its protein product is CASSLRSGAYNEQFF. The full variable domain, in which reference TRBV28 and TRBJ2-1 provide the parts outside the CDR3, is DVKVTQSSRYLVKRTGEKVFLECVQDMDHENMFWYRQDPGLGLRLIYFSYDVKMKEKGDIPEGYSVSREKKERFSLILESASTNQTSMYLCASSLRSGAYNEQFFGPGTRLTVL.

The chain carries TRBV19 and TRBJ1-5; perhaps TRBD1 as D (6 bases). This CDR3 has 17 residues. Trimming took off 4 bases at V and 2 bases at J, with 18 bases between the two ends. Germline V lookup: CDR1 LNHDA, CDR2 SQIVND (reference sequence). The CDR3 sequence is CASSTATGNRGNQPQHF. DNA for the CDR3: TGTGCCAGTAGTACTGCCACAGGGAACAGGGGCAATCAGCCCCAGCATTTT.

The chain links TRBV20-1 to TRBJ2-3; 16 bases line up with TRBD2. The CDR3 consists of 15 residues. CDR1 and CDR2 (germline): DFQATT, SNEGSKA (reference sequence). V was clipped by 5 bases and J by 4 bases; unmatched bases: 3. CDR3 protein: CSALGTSGRADTQYF. Written as DNA, the CDR3 is TGCAGTGCTCTTGGGACTAGCGGGAGGGCAGATACGCAGTATTTT.

This clonotype was detected many times. The chain links TRBV28 to TRBJ2-1, with D maybe TRBD1 (6 bases). Trimming removed 6 bases from V and 2 bases from J, with 11 bases in between. The CDR3 covers 14 residues. CDR1 and CDR2 from the germline V gene are MDHEN and SYDVKM. The CDR3: CASRGAGAYNEQFF. The CDR3 region has the DNA TGTGCCAGCAGGGGGGCTGGGGCCTACAATGAGCAGTTCTTC.